The T cell receptor (beta chain) under discussion was sequenced for a study of blood T cell repertoires in COVID-19. Turning to the study itself: Researchers got acute and convalescent COVID-19 samples from the United States, Italy and Spain. T cells, B-cell-depleted T cells, or PBMCs supplied cDNA or gDNA.

Germline CDR1 MNHEY, CDR2 SMNVEV (reference sequence). V was pared by 1 base and J by 10 bases, with 10 bases of the junction left unmatched. The CDR3 runs 16 residues. Original data processing: Counts of nucleated cells, estimated from reference gene primer amplification, were obtained. The method was immunoSEQ multiplex PCR; TCRdb's version includes in-frame clones alone and lacks a portion of them. Clone size and V and J calls were adopted from that table, with D and trimming inferred from the DNA. In the table there are under 200,000 clones, 65% to 90% of which are singletons. This receptor was obtained from a man in his sixties with acute or convalescent COVID-19. Sample: peripheral blood. The V call is TRBV27, the J call TRBJ2-1, with 10 nucleotides matching TRBD2. In nucleotides, the CDR3 is TGTGCCAGCAGTTTATTGGGTCTAGCGGGAGACAGGGAGCAGTTCTTC. Protein sequence: CASSLLGLAGDREQFF.